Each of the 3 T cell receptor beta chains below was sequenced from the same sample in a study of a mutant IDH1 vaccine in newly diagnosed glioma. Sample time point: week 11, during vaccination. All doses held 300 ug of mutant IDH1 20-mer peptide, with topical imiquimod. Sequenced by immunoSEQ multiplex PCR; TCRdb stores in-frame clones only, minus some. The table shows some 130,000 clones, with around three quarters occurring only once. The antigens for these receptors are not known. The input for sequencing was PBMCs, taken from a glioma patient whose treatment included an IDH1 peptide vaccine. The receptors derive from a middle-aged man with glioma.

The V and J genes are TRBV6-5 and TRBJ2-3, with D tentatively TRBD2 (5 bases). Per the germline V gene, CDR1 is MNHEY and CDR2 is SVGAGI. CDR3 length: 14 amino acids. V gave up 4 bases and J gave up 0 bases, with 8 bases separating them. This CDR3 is CASSFRTSTDTQYF. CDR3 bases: TGTGCCAGCAGTTTCAGGACTAGCACAGATACGCAGTATTTT.

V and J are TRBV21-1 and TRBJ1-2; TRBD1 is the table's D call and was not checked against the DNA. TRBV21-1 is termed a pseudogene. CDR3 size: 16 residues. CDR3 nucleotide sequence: TGTGCCAGCAGTAGGGATAGGGGCCTATCTAACTATGGCTACACCTTC. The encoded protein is CASSRDRGLSNYGYTF.

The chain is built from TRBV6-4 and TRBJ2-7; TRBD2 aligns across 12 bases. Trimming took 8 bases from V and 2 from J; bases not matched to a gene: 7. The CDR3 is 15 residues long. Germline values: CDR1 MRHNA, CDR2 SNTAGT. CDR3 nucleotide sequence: TGTGCCAGCTCCCCATCTAGCGGGGGGGCCTACGAGCAGTACTTC. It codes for CASSPSSGGAYEQYF.